The text below deals with one T cell receptor (beta chain). The antigen remains undetermined. These data originate in a study of shared clonotypes between healthy human individuals. Over several immunoSEQ plates, each subset's genomic DNA was distributed in even portions. When replicate PCRs were run on sorted subsets, they used 200 ng DNA, some 29,000 T cell genomes. In the source study's methods: From ImmunoSEQ came sequences covering only the junction and carrying no quality scores, so filtering differed. Here immunoSEQ multiplex PCR was the method, and the copy in TCRdb shows in-frame clones only, minus some. D and trimming were read from the DNA, whereas the V and J calls and clone size are those reported in that table. The data contain 2,500,000 or so clones, 93% of them singletons. General study findings and limits: Clonotype sharing among the donors was expected to vary with sequencing depth.

CDR3 length: 13 residues. The germline CDR1 and CDR2 sequences are MNHEY and SMNVEV (reference sequence). Trimming stripped 8 bases from V and 0 bases from J, with 8 bases between. The chain carries TRBV27 and TRBJ1-5, with D tentatively TRBD1 (5 bases). The sequence was obtained from a man aged 18 to 35 in good health. Some clones in this sample may be carry-over from other donors' samples. The specimen sequenced was naive CD4+ T cells from PBMCs. Stated subset: CD45RA+ positively selected. The CDR3 protein is CASGTVSNQPQHF. The CDR3 DNA reads TGTGCCAGCGGGACGGTTAGCAATCAGCCCCAGCATTTT.